The 13 T cell receptor beta chains presented below share a single source sample, sequenced in a study of T cell changes during pregnancy in multiple sclerosis. Data came from immunoSEQ multiplex PCR; TCRdb stores just in-frame clones and leaves some out. The profile shows 30,000 to 40,000 clones, around 94% of them singletons. Source: CD8+ T cells from peripheral blood mononuclear cells, taken in the third trimester of pregnancy. Receptor source: a female donor with multiple sclerosis, enrolled in a pregnancy study.

This clone occurred once. The V call is TRBV29-1, the J call TRBJ2-1; 7 positions agree with TRBD2. Germline CDR1 reads SQVTM; CDR2 reads ANQGSEA. CDR3 length: 18 amino acids. V shed 0 bases, J shed 6 bases, and the junction held 17 bases outside the gene matches. Here the CDR3 DNA reads TGCAGCGTTGAAGACGGGGGAGACCCAGCGGGGCTTCTCAATGAGCAGTTCTTC. Its translation: CSVEDGGDPAGLLNEQFF.

V and J are TRBV4-1 and TRBJ1-3, with 8 bases that match TRBD1. With V trimmed by 3 bases and J by 1 base, 8 bases remained unmatched. CDR3 length: 17 amino acids. The germline gives CDR1 MGHRA, CDR2 YSYEKL. The CDR3 nucleotides read TGCGCCAGCAGCCAGGGGCCGGACAGGGCGTCTGGAAACACCATATATTTT. This encodes CASSQGPDRASGNTIYF.

The gene calls are TRBV6-4 and TRBJ2-1; the match to TRBD1 covers 12 bases. CDR3 length: 15 residues. J gave up 7 bases and V 1 base, and 2 bases lay outside the gene matches. Germline V lookup: CDR1 MRHNA, CDR2 SNTAGT. The CDR3 is CASSDWDRGLNEQFF. The CDR3 coding sequence is TGTGCCAGCAGTGACTGGGACAGGGGGCTTAATGAGCAGTTCTTC.

For the CDR3, the DNA is TGTGCCAGCAGCGGAAGACTAGGTAGCACAGATACGCAGTATTTT. Its protein product is CASSGRLGSTDTQYF. The chain carries TRBV7-8 and TRBJ2-3, with D maybe TRBD2 (6 bases). Trimming took 5 bases from V and 0 from J, leaving 12 bases between them. Germline lookup yields CDR1 SGHVS and CDR2 FQNEAQ. The CDR3 covers 15 residues.

Only one count was recorded for this clone. V is TRBV5-6 and J is TRBJ2-2, with D hard to call. CDR1 and CDR2 from the germline V gene are SGHDT and YYEEEE. The CDR3 has 15 amino acids. The V and J ends lost 2 bases and 2 bases respectively, with 10 bases between them. CDR3: CASSLFTINTGELFF. The CDR3 nucleotides read TGTGCCAGCAGCTTATTTACAATTAACACCGGGGAGCTGTTTTTT.

This sequence joins TRBV7-9 and TRBJ1-2; no clear D gene. Germline-derived CDR1 and CDR2 are SEHNR and FQNEAQ (reference sequence). The V end was cut by 7 bases, the J end by 6 bases, with 12 bases between. This CDR3 contains 12 residues. The CDR3 protein is CASIIPANGYTF. The CDR3 DNA reads TGTGCCAGCATCATCCCCGCTAATGGCTACACCTTC.

The V gene is TRBV19, the J gene TRBJ2-3; 7 nucleotides line up with TRBD2. Germline V gene data show CDR1 as LNHDA and CDR2 as SQIVND (reference sequence). This CDR3 is built from 14 residues. V dropped 7 bases and J dropped 2; count of bases not matched to a gene: 6. CDR3 amino acids: CASTLAAVTDTQYF. The CDR3 DNA sequence: TGTGCCAGTACTCTAGCGGCGGTCACAGATACGCAGTATTTT. The whole variable domain, filled in from reference TRBV19 and TRBJ2-3, reads DGGITQSPKYLFRKEGQNVTLSCEQNLNHDAMYWYRQDPGQGLRLIYYSQIVNDFQKGDIAEGYSVSREKKESFPLTVTSAQKNPTAFYLCASTLAAVTDTQYFGPGTRLTVL.

This clone appeared a single time. V gene TRBV19 combines with J gene TRBJ2-1; 13 positions agree with TRBD2. CDR3 size: 16 residues. Germline V CDR1 and CDR2: LNHDA, SQIVND (reference sequence). V gave up 4 bases and J gave up 1 base; unmatched junction bases: 1. The CDR3 bases are TGTGCCAGTAGTAGGGGACTAGCGGGGTCCTACAATGAGCAGTTCTTC. This codes for CASSRGLAGSYNEQFF.

This chain uses TRBV7-8 with TRBJ2-2; no clear D. This CDR3 has 15 amino acids. Germline V lookup: CDR1 SGHVS, CDR2 FQNEAQ. V lost 5 bases, J lost 0 bases, and 10 bases lay in between. CDR3 region: CASSQDISNTGELFF. Written as DNA, the CDR3 is TGTGCCAGCAGCCAAGACATTTCGAACACCGGGGAGCTGTTTTTT.

The DNA for the CDR3 is TGTGCCGTAAGTACCGGGAGCTCCTACGAGCAGTACTTC. Translation gives CAVSTGSSYEQYF. The chain recombines TRBV30 with TRBJ2-7; possible D gene TRBD2, 6 bases. The CDR3 length is 13 residues. The germline gives CDR1 GTSNPN, CDR2 SVGIG (reference sequence). The V and J ends lost 8 bases and 0 bases respectively, with 14 bases between them. Full variable domain (outside the CDR3, taken from reference TRBV30 and TRBJ2-7): SQTIHQWPATLVQPVGSPLSLECTVEGTSNPNLYWYRQAAGRGLQLLFYSVGIGQISSEVPQNLSASRPQDRQFILSSKKLLLSDSGFYLCAVSTGSSYEQYFGPGTRLTVT.

The CDR3 DNA reads TGTGCCACCAGCAGCGGGGTTCACTACGAGCAGTACTTC. It specifies CATSSGVHYEQYF. The J gene is TRBJ2-7, the V gene TRBV15, with D possibly being TRBD2 (5 bases). This CDR3 is built from 13 residues. Looked up from germline, CDR1 is LNHNV and CDR2 is YYDKDF (reference sequence). V was trimmed by 3 bases and J by 3 bases, leaving 9 bases between them.

The chain joins TRBV13 to TRBJ1-1, with D possibly matching TRBD1 (6 bases). Germline V gene sequence: CDR1 PRHDT, CDR2 FYEKMQ (reference sequence). The V and J ends lost 5 bases and 5 bases respectively, with 18 bases between them. This CDR3 contains 15 residues. The CDR3 DNA sequence: TGTGCCAGCAGCCGGAACGGGGGGGGCTGGACTGAAGCTTTCTTT. It translates to CASSRNGGGWTEAFF.

The V call is TRBV9, the J call TRBJ2-1; 7 nucleotides match TRBD1. CDR1 is SGDLS, CDR2 YYNGEE, per germline. CDR3 length: 15 amino acids. V trimming: 0 bases; J trimming: 2 bases; junction bases outside the gene matches: 2. CDR3 DNA sequence: TGTGCCAGCAGCGTAGAAGGGGGCCCCTACAATGAGCAGTTCTTC. It translates to CASSVEGGPYNEQFF. Looking up the rest from reference TRBV9 and TRBJ2-1 gives the full variable domain: DSGVTQTPKHLITATGQRVTLRCSPRSGDLSVYWYQQSLDQGLQFLIQYYNGEERAKGNILERFSAQQFPDLHSELNLSSLELGDSALYFCASSVEGGPYNEQFFGPGTRLTVL.